What follows are 13 T cell receptor beta chains derived from one specimen sequenced in a study of immune evolution from preneoplasia to lung adenocarcinoma. Profiled with immunoSEQ multiplex PCR; TCRdb holds only in-frame clones, not every one. The sample includes about 41,000 clones, 70% to 80% of them seen just once. The specimen sequenced was FFPE invasive lung adenocarcinoma tissue. The source of these receptors is a person aged 55 to 70 with lung adenocarcinoma.

V gene TRBV10-2 combines with J gene TRBJ2-3; TRBD1 aligns across 8 bases. The CDR3 runs 13 residues. In germline, CDR1 is WSHSY, CDR2 SAAADI. V shed 4 bases, J shed 8 bases, and the junction held 5 bases outside the gene matches. Here the CDR3 reads CASSVQGASTQYF. CDR3 sequence (DNA): TGCGCCAGCAGTGTGCAGGGGGCAAGTACGCAGTATTTT.

The rearrangement uses TRBV7-7 and TRBJ2-5; 8 bases map to TRBD2. The CDR3 covers 14 residues. Germline values: CDR1 SSHAT, CDR2 FNYEAQ (reference sequence). V lost 5 bases to trimming and J lost 5 bases; unmatched junction nucleotides: 7. In nucleotides, the CDR3 is TGTGCCAGCAGCCCGAGACTAGCGTGGGAGACCCAGTACTTC. This codes for CASSPRLAWETQYF.

The chain joins TRBV5-1 to TRBJ2-2; D remains unclear. Germline V lookup: CDR1 SGHRS, CDR2 YFSETQ. This CDR3 comprises 14 residues. Trimming took off 1 base at V and 4 bases at J, with 8 bases between the two ends. CDR3 amino acids: CASSLYSSTGELFF. CDR3 in DNA: TGCGCCAGCAGCTTGTATTCGTCCACCGGGGAGCTGTTTTTT.

This clone was seen more than once but under ten times. The chain recombines TRBV18 with TRBJ1-2, with D possibly being TRBD1 (5 bases). This CDR3 contains 13 residues. Trimming removed 6 bases at V and 2 bases at J, with 10 bases between. Germline assignment: CDR1 KGHSH and CDR2 LQKENI. CDR3 amino acids: CASSPGDNYGYTF. Here the CDR3 DNA reads TGTGCCAGCTCTCCCGGGGACAACTATGGCTACACCTTC.

The chain combines TRBV30 with TRBJ2-7, with unresolved D. Trimming removed 4 bases from V and 6 bases from J, with 10 bases in between. This CDR3 is built from 11 residues. Germline assignment: CDR1 GTSNPN and CDR2 SVGIG (reference sequence). The CDR3 loop is CAWISPREQYF. The CDR3 nucleotides read TGTGCCTGGATATCCCCCCGCGAGCAGTACTTC. Full variable domain (rest looked up from reference TRBV30 and TRBJ2-7): SQTIHQWPATLVQPVGSPLSLECTVEGTSNPNLYWYRQAAGRGLQLLFYSVGIGQISSEVPQNLSASRPQDRQFILSSKKLLLSDSGFYLCAWISPREQYFGPGTRLTVT.

The chain couples TRBV19 to TRBJ2-2; 8 positions agree with TRBD2. Germline CDR1 is LNHDA and CDR2 is SQIVND (reference sequence). This CDR3 is 14 amino acids long. The ends lost 8 bases at V and 6 bases at J; junction bases unmatched: 8. In DNA form, the CDR3 reads TGTGCCAGTGTGAGGCGGGGGGCTGCCGGGGAGCTGTTTTTT. This translates into CASVRRGAAGELFF. Drawing the rest from reference TRBV19 and TRBJ2-2, the complete variable domain is DGGITQSPKYLFRKEGQNVTLSCEQNLNHDAMYWYRQDPGQGLRLIYYSQIVNDFQKGDIAEGYSVSREKKESFPLTVTSAQKNPTAFYLCASVRRGAAGELFFGEGSRLTVL.

This clone has just one count. V is TRBV30 and J is TRBJ2-2; D is tentatively TRBD1 or TRBD2 (6 bases each). This CDR3 is built from 15 residues. The germline CDR1 and CDR2 sequences are GTSNPN and SVGIG (reference sequence). V gave up 4 bases and J gave up 7 bases, with 19 bases separating them. CDR3 loop: CAWTRTGAGRGELFF. Written as DNA, the CDR3 is TGTGCCTGGACCCGTACGGGGGCAGGCCGCGGGGAGCTGTTTTTT.

This chain uses TRBV18 with TRBJ2-5; a possible D gene is TRBD1 (6 bases). V was clipped by 0 bases and J by 5 bases, with 13 bases between them. CDR3 length: 15 residues. Germline CDR1 KGHSH, CDR2 LQKENI. The CDR3 coding sequence is TGTGCCAGCTCACCACCCAGGGGATCGGCGGAGACCCAGTACTTC. This codes for CASSPPRGSAETQYF.

This clone was seen a handful of times. The chain links TRBV4-1 to TRBJ1-2; D possibly corresponds to TRBD1 (5 bases). Trimming removed 0 bases at V and 4 bases at J, with 15 bases between. Germline CDR1 is MGHRA and CDR2 is YSYEKL. This CDR3 spans 16 amino acids. For the CDR3, the DNA is TGCGCCAGCAGCCAAGATAGGGGCAGGCTACCCTATGGCTACACCTTC. It encodes CASSQDRGRLPYGYTF.

J is TRBJ2-7 and V is TRBV18; 7 nucleotides line up with TRBD2. Germline V gene lookup returns CDR1 KGHSH and CDR2 LQKENI. The CDR3 sequence is 15 residues long. The V and J ends lost 0 bases and 2 bases, in that order; junction bases with no gene match: 4. The CDR3 DNA follows: TGTGCCAGCTCACCACCGTCTAGCGGCGCCTACGAGCAGTACTTC. Encoded protein: CASSPPSSGAYEQYF. Full variable domain (missing parts from reference TRBV18 and TRBJ2-7): NAGVMQNPRHLVRRRGQEARLRCSPMKGHSHVYWYRQLPEEGLKFMVYLQKENIIDESGMPKERFSAEFPKEGPSILRIQQVVRGDSAAYFCASSPPSSGAYEQYFGPGTRLTVT.

This sequence joins TRBV6-6 and TRBJ2-7, with D perhaps TRBD1 (6 bases). In germline, CDR1 is MNHNY, CDR2 SVGAGI (reference sequence). The CDR3 runs 14 residues. Trimming took off 5 bases at V and 2 bases at J, with 13 bases between the two ends. CDR3 residues: CASSNTGITYEQYF. For the CDR3, the DNA is TGTGCCAGCAGTAACACAGGGATCACCTACGAGCAGTACTTC.

This chain joins TRBV13 and TRBJ1-2, with TRBD1 as a possible D gene (6 bases). From germline, CDR1 is PRHDT and CDR2 FYEKMQ (reference sequence). The CDR3 consists of 15 residues. Deletions cut 0 bases from V and 4 bases from J, with 12 bases between. In nucleotides, the CDR3 is TGTGCCAGCAGCTTAGGCCAGGGGAGGGCCTATGGCTACACCTTC. It yields the protein CASSLGQGRAYGYTF.

The chain has TRBV4-2 and TRBJ2-3; 11 nucleotides align to TRBD2. The length of the CDR3 is 16 residues. Germline CDR1 LGHNA, CDR2 YNFKEQ. The ends lost 4 bases at V and 5 bases at J; junction bases unmatched: 8. CDR3 coding DNA: TGTGCCAGCAGCCCCGTGACTAGCGGGAAAAGAGATACGCAGTATTTT. Its translation is CASSPVTSGKRDTQYF.